This is a list of T cell receptor beta chains from one sample in a study of cytomegalovirus exposure and HLA in healthy donors. TCRdb's table, derived via immunoSEQ multiplex PCR, lists solely in-frame clones and lacks some. Among about 160,000 clones listed, roughly 87% were seen once. Sequencing was performed on PBMCs. The source is a woman aged 25 to 39 in good health and CMV-seronegative. Both conserved end residues are part of each CDR3. The D gene is left open where the match is weak. Clone size is stated in some rows and not others, as once, few, many or a class when expanded.

TGCAGTGCTCCGAGTATTAATGAGCAGTTCTTC	CSAPSINEQFF	TRBV20-1	TRBJ2-1	.	.
TGCGCCAGCAGCTTGTCAGGGGGCTACGAGCAGTACTTC	CASSLSGGYEQYF	TRBV5-1	TRBJ2-7	.	TRBD1
TGTGCCAGCAGCCCCACGGGGAGGATCTACGAGCAGTACTTC	CASSPTGRIYEQYF	TRBV14	TRBJ2-7	.	.
TGTGCCAGCTCCTTAGCGGGGGGCCTCACAGATACGCAGTATTTT	CASSLAGGLTDTQYF	TRBV28	TRBJ2-3	.	TRBD2
TGTGCCAGCACCACTAGCACAGATACGCAGTATTTT	CASTTSTDTQYF	TRBV7-2	TRBJ2-3	.	.
TGTGCCAGCAGCCGTAGCGGGGGAGAGCAAGAGACCCAGTACTTC	CASSRSGGEQETQYF	TRBV2	TRBJ2-5	.	TRBD2
TGTGCCAGCCAGGGTTTCTCTGGGGCCAACGTCCTGACTTTC	CASQGFSGANVLTF	TRBV2	TRBJ2-6	.	.
TGTGCCAGCAGCTTTAACCGAAGGGAGCAGTACTTC	CASSFNRREQYF	TRBV11-2	TRBJ2-5	.	.
TGTGCCAGCAGTTCCCGCAGGTTTGGAGGGACCGGGGAGCTGTTTTTT	CASSSRRFGGTGELFF	TRBV27	TRBJ2-2	.	.
TGTGCCAGCAGTACGGGACTAGCGGGGTTAGATACGCAGTATTTT	CASSTGLAGLDTQYF	TRBV6-1	TRBJ2-3	.	TRBD2
TGTGCCAGCAGTTATGGGAGCCCCTCTGGAAACACCATATATTTT	CASSYGSPSGNTIYF	TRBV6-5	TRBJ1-3	.	.
TGTGCCAGCAGATTAGGGGGTGCTATGGGAGATACGCAGTATTTT	CASRLGGAMGDTQYF	TRBV6-6	TRBJ2-3	.	.
TGTGCCAGCAGCGGACTAGCGGTAACTAGCACAGATACGCAGTATTTT	CASSGLAVTSTDTQYF	TRBV6-6	TRBJ2-3	once	TRBD2
TGTCCTGGGAGCACGCCTTGGAGGGTTCCCGCGAACACCGGGGAGCTGTTTTTT	CPGSTPWRVPANTGELFF	TRBV22-1	TRBJ2-2	.	.
TGTGCCAGTAGTACAGGGAGGGGTATGGGGAACACTGAAGCTTTCTTT	CASSTGRGMGNTEAFF	TRBV6-6	TRBJ1-1	few	.
TGTGCCAGCAGTTCCCCCTCGGGGAACACAGATACGCAGTATTTT	CASSSPSGNTDTQYF	TRBV6-5	TRBJ2-3	.	.
TGTGCCAGCAGCGGGGGGGCTAGGGAGCAGTTCTTC	CASSGGAREQFF	TRBV6-6	TRBJ2-1	.	TRBD2
TGCGCCAGCAGCCCCCAGGGGCACCGCGGTCAGCCCCAGCATTTT	CASSPQGHRGQPQHF	TRBV5-1	TRBJ1-5	.	.
TGCGCCAGCAGCACCCCTAGCGGGAGGGCCGAAACAGATACGCAGTATTTT	CASSTPSGRAETDTQYF	TRBV5-1	TRBJ2-3	.	TRBD2
TGTGCCAGCCGGAGACAGCCCTTGGCTTTCTTT	CASRRQPLAFF	TRBV6-1	TRBJ1-1	.	.
TGTGCCAGCAGCTTATCTCCGGGACAGGGGGCTCTGAACTATGGCTACACCTTC	CASSLSPGQGALNYGYTF	TRBV7-3	TRBJ1-2	.	TRBD1
TGTGCCAGCAGCCTCGCGTCCGTTCAAAACATTCAGTACTTC	CASSLASVQNIQYF	TRBV11-2	TRBJ2-4	.	.
TGTGCCAGCAGTTTAGAGGGGGCGAGGAACATTCAGTACTTC	CASSLEGARNIQYF	TRBV27	TRBJ2-4	.	TRBD1
TGTGCCAGCAGCCTCACTAGAGGGTATGAGCAGTTCTTC	CASSLTRGYEQFF	TRBV6-6	TRBJ2-1	few	.
TGTGCCAGCAGCTTGGGTCAACAGGGCCGGGGCACTGAAGCTTTCTTT	CASSLGQQGRGTEAFF	TRBV27	TRBJ1-1	.	.
TGTGCCAGCAGCGTAAGTCCGCAGGGCCTTATGGACGGCTACACCTTC	CASSVSPQGLMDGYTF	TRBV9	TRBJ1-2	.	.
TGTGCCATCAGTGAGCCCCCAGGGTGGAGTGGTAGTGGGGAGCAGTACTTC	CAISEPPGWSGSGEQYF	TRBV10-3	TRBJ2-7	.	.
TGTGCCAGCAGCTTAGTGTTTTCGCCAGAAAGAGAGACCCAGTACTTC	CASSLVFSPERETQYF	TRBV11-3	TRBJ2-5	once	.
TGCGCCAGCAGTGAGTTCCAGGGCACCTACAATGAGCAGTTCTTC	CASSEFQGTYNEQFF	TRBV10-2	TRBJ2-1	.	.
TGTGCCAGCAGCTTTCGGGGGGTTGGACTAAGCACAGATACGCAGTATTTT	CASSFRGVGLSTDTQYF	TRBV5-6	TRBJ2-3	.	TRBD2
TGTGCCATCTCCCACGGGGGGCCGGGTACGCAGTATTTT	CAISHGGPGTQYF	TRBV2	TRBJ2-3	.	.
TGCGCCAGCAGCTCGGACAGGGGCTTGGGAGGCTACACCTTC	CASSSDRGLGGYTF	TRBV5-1	TRBJ1-2	few	TRBD1
TGTGCCAGCAGCTATGGAGCTAGCGGCGCGAACACCGGGGAGCTGTTTTTT	CASSYGASGANTGELFF	TRBV28	TRBJ2-2	.	TRBD2
TGTGCCAGCAGCGTACAGGGGAACTATGGCTACACCTTC	CASSVQGNYGYTF	TRBV4-2	TRBJ1-2	once	TRBD1
TGTGCCAGCAGTTTAGCGGCTAGCGGCTCCTACGAGCAGTACTTC	CASSLAASGSYEQYF	TRBV28	TRBJ2-7	.	TRBD2
TGTGCCAGTAGTTCCGCCCAGGGGAACCAGCCCCAGCATTTT	CASSSAQGNQPQHF	TRBV19	TRBJ1-5	once	.
TGTGCCAGCAGTTTAGTTGGGGGCGGCTATGGCTACACCTTC	CASSLVGGGYGYTF	TRBV28	TRBJ1-2	.	.
TGCGCCAGCAGTGGACAGCCGATGAACACTGAAGCTTTCTTT	CASSGQPMNTEAFF	TRBV10-1	TRBJ1-1	few	.
TGTGCCAGTAGTGCGGCCTTCAGGGGAAACACGGAAGCTTTCTTT	CASSAAFRGNTEAFF	TRBV19	TRBJ1-1	once	.
TGTGCCAGCAGCCTCTTGGGGACATCCTATGGCTACACCTTC	CASSLLGTSYGYTF	TRBV6-5	TRBJ1-2	.	.